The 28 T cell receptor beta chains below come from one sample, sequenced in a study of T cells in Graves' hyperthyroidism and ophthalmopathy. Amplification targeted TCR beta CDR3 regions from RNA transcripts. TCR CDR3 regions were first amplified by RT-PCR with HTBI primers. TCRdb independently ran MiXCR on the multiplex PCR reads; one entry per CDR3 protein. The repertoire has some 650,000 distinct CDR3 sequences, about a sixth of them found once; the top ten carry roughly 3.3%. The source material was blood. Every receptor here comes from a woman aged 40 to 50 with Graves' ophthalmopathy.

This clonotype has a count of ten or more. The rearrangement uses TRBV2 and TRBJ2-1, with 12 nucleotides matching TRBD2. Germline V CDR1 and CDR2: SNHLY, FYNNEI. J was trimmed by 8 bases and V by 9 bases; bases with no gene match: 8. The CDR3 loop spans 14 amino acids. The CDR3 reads CASGGLAGPHEQFF. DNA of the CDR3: TGTGCCAGTGGGGGACTAGCGGGCCCCCATGAGCAGTTCTTC.

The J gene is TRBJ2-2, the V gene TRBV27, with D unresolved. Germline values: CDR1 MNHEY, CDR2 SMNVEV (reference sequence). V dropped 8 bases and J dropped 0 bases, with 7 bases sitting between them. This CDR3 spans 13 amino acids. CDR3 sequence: CASCKANTGELFF. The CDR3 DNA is TGTGCCAGCTGTAAGGCGAACACCGGGGAGCTGTTTTTT.

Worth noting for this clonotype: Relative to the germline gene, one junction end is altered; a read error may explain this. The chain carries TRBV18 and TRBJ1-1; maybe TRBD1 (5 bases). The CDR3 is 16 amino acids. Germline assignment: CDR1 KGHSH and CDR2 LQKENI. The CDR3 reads CASSPKTTELDTEAFF. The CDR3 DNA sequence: TGTGCCAGCTCACCTAAAACGACAGAGCTGGACACCGAAGCTTTCTTT.

The CDR3 here is CSAREGTDYGYTF. CDR3 DNA: TGCAGTGCTAGAGAAGGGACAGACTATGGCTACACCTTC. The rearrangement uses TRBV20-1 and TRBJ1-2; 7 bases fit TRBD1. This CDR3 spans 13 amino acids. V was clipped by 0 bases and J by 3 bases; unmatched bases: 1. CDR1 is DFQATT and CDR2 is SNEGSKA in the germline V gene (reference sequence).

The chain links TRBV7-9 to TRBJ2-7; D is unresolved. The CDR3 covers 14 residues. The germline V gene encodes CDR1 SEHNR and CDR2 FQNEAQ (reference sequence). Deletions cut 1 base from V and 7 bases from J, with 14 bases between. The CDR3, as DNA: TGTGCCAGCAGCTTAGTTCAGCCTGTGGAGGAGCAGTACTTC. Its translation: CASSLVQPVEEQYF.

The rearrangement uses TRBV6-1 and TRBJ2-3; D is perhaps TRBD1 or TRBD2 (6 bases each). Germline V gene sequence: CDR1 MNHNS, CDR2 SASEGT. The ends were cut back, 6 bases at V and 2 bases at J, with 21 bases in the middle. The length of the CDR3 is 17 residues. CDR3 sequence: CASRLGGAGANTDTQYF. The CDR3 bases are TGTGCCAGCAGACTGGGAGGAGCAGGGGCGAACACAGATACGCAGTATTTT.

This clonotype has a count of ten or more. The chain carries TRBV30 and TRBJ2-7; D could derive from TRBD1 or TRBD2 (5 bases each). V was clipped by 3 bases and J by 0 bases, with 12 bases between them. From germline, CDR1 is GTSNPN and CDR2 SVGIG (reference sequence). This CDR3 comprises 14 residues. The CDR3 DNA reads TGTGCCTGGAGGCGGTGGGGGAACTCCTACGAGCAGTACTTC. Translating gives CAWRRWGNSYEQYF.

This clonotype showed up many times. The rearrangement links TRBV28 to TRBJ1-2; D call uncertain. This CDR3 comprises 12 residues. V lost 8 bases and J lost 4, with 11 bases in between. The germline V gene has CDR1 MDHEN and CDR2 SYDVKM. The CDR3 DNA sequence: TGTGCCAGCGCACAGTCAGGCTATGGCTACACCTTC. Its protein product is CASAQSGYGYTF.

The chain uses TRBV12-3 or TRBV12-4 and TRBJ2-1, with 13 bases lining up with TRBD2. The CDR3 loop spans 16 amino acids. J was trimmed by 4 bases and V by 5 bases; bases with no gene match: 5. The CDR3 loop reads CASSPPGLAGYNEQFF. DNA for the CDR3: TGTGCCAGCAGTCCCCCGGGACTAGCGGGATACAATGAGCAGTTCTTC.

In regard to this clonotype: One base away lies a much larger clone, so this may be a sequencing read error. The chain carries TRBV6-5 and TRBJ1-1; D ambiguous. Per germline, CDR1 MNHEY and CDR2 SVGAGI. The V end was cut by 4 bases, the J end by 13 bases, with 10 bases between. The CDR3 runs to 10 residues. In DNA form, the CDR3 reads TGTGCCAGCAGTTCCCGATTAGATTTCTTT. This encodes CASSSRLDFF.

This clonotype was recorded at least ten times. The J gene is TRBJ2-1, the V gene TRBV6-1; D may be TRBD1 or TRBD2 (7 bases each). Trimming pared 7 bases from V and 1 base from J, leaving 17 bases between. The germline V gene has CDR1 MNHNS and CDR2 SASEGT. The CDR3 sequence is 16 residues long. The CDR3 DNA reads TGTGCCAGCACCCCCAGGGGGGGTTTATCCTACAATGAGCAGTTCTTC. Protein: CASTPRGGLSYNEQFF.

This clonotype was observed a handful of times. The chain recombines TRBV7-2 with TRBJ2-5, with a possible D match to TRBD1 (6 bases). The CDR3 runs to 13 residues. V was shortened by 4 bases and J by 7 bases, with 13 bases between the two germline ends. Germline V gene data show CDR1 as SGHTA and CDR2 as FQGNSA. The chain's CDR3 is CASSWDTQGTQYF. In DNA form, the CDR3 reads TGTGCCAGCAGCTGGGACACCCAGGGGACCCAGTACTTC.

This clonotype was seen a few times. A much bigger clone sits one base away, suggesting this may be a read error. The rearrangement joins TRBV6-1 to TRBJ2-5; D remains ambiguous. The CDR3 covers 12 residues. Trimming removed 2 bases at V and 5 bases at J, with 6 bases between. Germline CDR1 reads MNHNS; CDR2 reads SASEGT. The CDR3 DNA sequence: TGTGCCAGCAGTGAACAGAGGGAGACCCAGTACTTC. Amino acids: CASSEQRETQYF.

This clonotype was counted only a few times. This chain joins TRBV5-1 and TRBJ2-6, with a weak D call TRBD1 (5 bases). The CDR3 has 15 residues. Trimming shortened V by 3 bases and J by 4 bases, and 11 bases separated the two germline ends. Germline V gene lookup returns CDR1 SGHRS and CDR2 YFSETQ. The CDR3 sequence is CASSWSRAGANVLTF. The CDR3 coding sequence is TGCGCCAGCAGCTGGAGCAGGGCCGGGGCCAACGTCCTGACTTTC.

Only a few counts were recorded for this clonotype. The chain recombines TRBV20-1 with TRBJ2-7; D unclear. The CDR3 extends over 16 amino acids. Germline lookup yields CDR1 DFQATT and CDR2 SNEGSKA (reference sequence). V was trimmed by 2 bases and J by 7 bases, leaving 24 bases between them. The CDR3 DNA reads TGCAGTGCTAGACCCGACTGGGTGGAAACCATGGGGGAGCAGTACTTC. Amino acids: CSARPDWVETMGEQYF.

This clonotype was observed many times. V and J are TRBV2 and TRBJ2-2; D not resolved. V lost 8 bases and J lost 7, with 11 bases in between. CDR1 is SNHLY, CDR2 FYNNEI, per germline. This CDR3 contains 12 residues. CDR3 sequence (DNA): TGTGCCAGCCTGAAGCCTAGCGGGGAGCTGTTTTTT. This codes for CASLKPSGELFF.

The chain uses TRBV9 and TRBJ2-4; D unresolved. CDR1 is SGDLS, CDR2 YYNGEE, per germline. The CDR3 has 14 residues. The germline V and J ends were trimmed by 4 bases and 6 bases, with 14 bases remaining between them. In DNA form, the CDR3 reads TGTGCCAGCAGCCCCACCCCTGCCGGAAACATTCAGTACTTC. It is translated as CASSPTPAGNIQYF.

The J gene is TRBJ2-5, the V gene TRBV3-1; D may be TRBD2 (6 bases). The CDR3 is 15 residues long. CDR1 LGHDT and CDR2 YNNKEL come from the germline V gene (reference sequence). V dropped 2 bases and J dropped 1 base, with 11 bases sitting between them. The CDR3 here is CASSQTSSLQETQYF. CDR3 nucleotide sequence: TGTGCCAGCAGCCAAACTAGCAGTCTCCAAGAGACCCAGTACTTC.

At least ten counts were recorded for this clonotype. The CDR3 DNA follows: TGTGCCAGCAGCCCTGCGACCGGGCGCGAGCAGTACTTC. Translation gives CASSPATGREQYF. This chain connects TRBV6-1 to TRBJ2-7; D is undetermined. CDR1 is MNHNS, CDR2 SASEGT, per germline. The CDR3 is made up of 13 amino acids. Trimming removed 6 bases from V and 6 bases from J, with 15 bases in between.

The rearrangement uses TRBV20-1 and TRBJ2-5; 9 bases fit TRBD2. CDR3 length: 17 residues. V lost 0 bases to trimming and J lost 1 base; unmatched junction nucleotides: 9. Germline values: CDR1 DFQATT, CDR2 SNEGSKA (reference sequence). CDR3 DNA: TGCAGTGCTAGAGACTTGCGGGGGGGCGAACGCCAAGAGACCCAGTACTTC. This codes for CSARDLRGGERQETQYF.

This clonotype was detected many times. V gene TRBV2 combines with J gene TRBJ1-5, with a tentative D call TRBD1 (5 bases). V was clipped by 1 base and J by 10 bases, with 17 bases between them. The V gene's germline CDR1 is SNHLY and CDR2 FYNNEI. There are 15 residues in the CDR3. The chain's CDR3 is CASSEGGPGRVPQHF. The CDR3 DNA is TGTGCCAGCAGTGAAGGGGGACCCGGTCGCGTACCCCAGCATTTT.

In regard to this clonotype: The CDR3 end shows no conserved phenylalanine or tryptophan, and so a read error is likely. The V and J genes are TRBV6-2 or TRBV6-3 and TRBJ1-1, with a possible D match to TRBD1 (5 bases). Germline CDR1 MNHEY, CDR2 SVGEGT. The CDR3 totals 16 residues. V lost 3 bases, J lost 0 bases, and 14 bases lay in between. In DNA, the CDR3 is TGTGCCAGCAGTTATATTGGGGGACGGATGAACACTGAAGCTTTCTCT. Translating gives CASSYIGGRMNTEAFS.

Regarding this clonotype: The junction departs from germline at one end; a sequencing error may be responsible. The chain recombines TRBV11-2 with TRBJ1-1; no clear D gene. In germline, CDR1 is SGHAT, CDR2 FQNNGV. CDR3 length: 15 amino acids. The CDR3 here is CASSQGVSVNTEAFF. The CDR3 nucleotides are TGCGCCAGCAGCCAAGGTGTATCGGTGAACACTGAAGCTTTCTTT.

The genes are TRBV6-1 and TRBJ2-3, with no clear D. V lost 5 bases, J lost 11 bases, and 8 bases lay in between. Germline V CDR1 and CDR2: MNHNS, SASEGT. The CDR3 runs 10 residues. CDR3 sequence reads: CASSSSQQYF. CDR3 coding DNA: TGTGCCAGCAGTTCCAGCCAGCAGTATTTT.

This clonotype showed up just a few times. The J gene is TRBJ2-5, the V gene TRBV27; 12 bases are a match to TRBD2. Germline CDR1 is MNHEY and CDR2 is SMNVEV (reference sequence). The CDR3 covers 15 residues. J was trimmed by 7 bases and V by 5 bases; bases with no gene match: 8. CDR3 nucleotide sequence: TGTGCCAGCAGTCCCCCGACTAGCGGGAGAGTGACCCAGTACTTC. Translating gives CASSPPTSGRVTQYF.

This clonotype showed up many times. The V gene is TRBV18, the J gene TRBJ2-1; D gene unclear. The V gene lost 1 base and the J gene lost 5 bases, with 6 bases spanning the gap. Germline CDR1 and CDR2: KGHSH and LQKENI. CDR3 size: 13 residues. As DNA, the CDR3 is TGTGCCAGCTCACCACATGCCGACAATGAGCAGTTCTTC. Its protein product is CASSPHADNEQFF.

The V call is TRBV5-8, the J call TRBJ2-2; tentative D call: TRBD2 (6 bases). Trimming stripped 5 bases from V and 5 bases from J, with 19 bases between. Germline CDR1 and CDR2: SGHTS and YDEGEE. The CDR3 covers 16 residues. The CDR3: CASSSTSWIRTGELFF. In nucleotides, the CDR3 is TGTGCCAGCAGTAGCACTAGCTGGATTCGAACCGGGGAGCTGTTTTTT.

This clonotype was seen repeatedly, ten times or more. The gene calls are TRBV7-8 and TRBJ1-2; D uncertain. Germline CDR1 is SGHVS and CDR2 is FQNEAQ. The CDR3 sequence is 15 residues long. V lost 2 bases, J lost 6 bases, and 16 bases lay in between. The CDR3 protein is CASSLSSSPWDGYTF. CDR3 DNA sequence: TGTGCCAGCAGCTTATCTTCCAGCCCCTGGGATGGCTACACCTTC.